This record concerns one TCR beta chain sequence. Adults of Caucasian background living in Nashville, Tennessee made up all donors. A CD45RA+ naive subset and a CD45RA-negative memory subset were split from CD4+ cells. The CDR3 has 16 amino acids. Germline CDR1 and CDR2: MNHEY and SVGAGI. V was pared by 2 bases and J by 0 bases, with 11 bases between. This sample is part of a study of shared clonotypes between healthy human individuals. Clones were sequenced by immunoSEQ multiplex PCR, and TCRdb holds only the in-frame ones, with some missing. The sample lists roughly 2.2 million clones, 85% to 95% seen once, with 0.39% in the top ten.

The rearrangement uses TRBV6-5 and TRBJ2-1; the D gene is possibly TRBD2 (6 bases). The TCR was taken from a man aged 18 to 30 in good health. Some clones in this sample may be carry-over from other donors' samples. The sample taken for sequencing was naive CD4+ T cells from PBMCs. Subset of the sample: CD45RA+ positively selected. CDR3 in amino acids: CASSYVAGSSYNEQFF. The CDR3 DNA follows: TGTGCCAGCAGTTACGTTGCGGGAAGCTCCTACAATGAGCAGTTCTTC.